The 18 T cell receptor beta chains below were found in one sample sequenced in a study of cytomegalovirus exposure and HLA in healthy donors. The PCR employed 60 Vbeta primers together with 13 Jbeta primers. Sequenced by immunoSEQ multiplex PCR; TCRdb stores in-frame clones only, minus some. This table holds 200,000 or so clones, over 70% found once. The material sequenced was PBMCs. All receptors come from a young woman in good health and CMV-seropositive.

The J gene is TRBJ2-1, the V gene TRBV5-1, with TRBD1 as a possible D gene (5 bases). The CDR3 runs to 14 residues. Trimming took off 9 bases at V and 0 bases at J, with 13 bases between the two ends. Germline values: CDR1 SGHRS, CDR2 YFSETQ. Here the CDR3 reads CATSQGSSYNEQFF. The CDR3 DNA reads TGCGCCACTTCTCAGGGAAGCTCCTACAATGAGCAGTTCTTC.

CDR3 in DNA: TGTGCCAGCATCCCAGCTCGGGGGTCCGGGGAGCTGTTTTTT. This sequence encodes CASIPARGSGELFF. The chain employs TRBV6-1 and TRBJ2-2; possibly TRBD2 for D (6 bases). The CDR3 is 14 residues long. V was shortened by 7 bases and J by 6 bases, with 15 bases between the two germline ends. Per the germline V gene, CDR1 is MNHNS and CDR2 is SASEGT.

The V call is TRBV10-2, the J call TRBJ2-5; 9 bases line up with TRBD1. CDR3 length equals 14 residues. The V segment lost 7 bases and the J segment 5 bases; nucleotides outside the gene matches: 8. CDR1 is WSHSY and CDR2 is SAAADI in the germline V gene. The CDR3 nucleotides read TGCGCCAGCAAACCGACAGGGGGGTTGGAGACCCAGTACTTC. Its translation: CASKPTGGLETQYF.

In its sample, this clone was seen a few times. This rearrangement joins TRBV15 to TRBJ2-3; 12 bases agree with TRBD2. CDR1 LNHNV and CDR2 YYDKDF come from the germline V gene (reference sequence). With 4 bases clipped from V and 9 bases from J, the junction kept 14 bases outside the gene matches. There are 17 residues in the CDR3. The CDR3 coding sequence is TGTGCCACCAGCAATATTGTGTCTAGCGGGGGGGGGTGGACGCAGTATTTT. Residues: CATSNIVSSGGGWTQYF.

The V call is TRBV11-2, the J call TRBJ2-5; 8 nucleotides agree with TRBD2. CDR3 length: 16 residues. Germline CDR1 SGHAT, CDR2 FQNNGV. After removal of 5 bases from V and 5 bases from J, the junction contained 13 bases not matched to a gene. CDR3 amino acids: CASSRNGGGSRETQYF. Written as DNA, the CDR3 is TGTGCCAGCAGCCGGAATGGCGGGGGGTCGCGGGAGACCCAGTACTTC.

The chain has TRBV10-3 and TRBJ2-3; 8 nucleotides line up with TRBD2. The V gene's germline CDR1 is ENHRY and CDR2 SYGVKD. The V segment lost 6 bases and the J segment 4 bases; nucleotides outside the gene matches: 9. This CDR3 region has 15 residues. The CDR3 is CAIRPGLGGPDTQYF. Written as DNA, the CDR3 is TGTGCCATCAGACCGGGACTAGGGGGTCCAGATACGCAGTATTTT.

This clone showed up just once. The V gene is TRBV5-1, the J gene TRBJ2-3, with 9 bases matching TRBD1. CDR1 is SGHRS, CDR2 YFSETQ, per germline. This CDR3 spans 14 amino acids. V was pared by 4 bases and J by 9 bases, with 9 bases of the junction left unmatched. CDR3 in amino acids: CASSPAGDRETQYF. In DNA form, the CDR3 reads TGCGCCAGCAGCCCGGCGGGGGACAGGGAAACGCAGTATTTT. Based on the CDR3 plus reference TRBV5-1 and TRBJ2-3, the full variable domain is KAGVTQTPRYLIKTRGQQVTLSCSPISGHRSVSWYQQTPGQGLQFLFEYFSETQRNKGNFPGRFSGRQFSNSRSEMNVSTLELGDSALYLCASSPAGDRETQYFGPGTRLTVL.

The CDR3 nucleotides are TGTGCCAGCAGTGGGACACAAACCATGAACACTGAAGCTTTCTTT. Encoded protein: CASSGTQTMNTEAFF. This rearrangement joins TRBV2 to TRBJ1-1, with a possible D match to TRBD1 (5 bases). This CDR3 has 15 residues. V lost 4 bases and J 0 bases, leaving 12 bases between the germline ends. Looked up from germline, CDR1 is SNHLY and CDR2 is FYNNEI.

V is TRBV7-9 and J is TRBJ2-5; a weak D match, TRBD2 (6 bases). The CDR3 has 13 residues. The V and J ends lost 5 bases and 2 bases respectively, with 9 bases between them. CDR1 and CDR2 (germline): SEHNR, FQNEAQ (reference sequence). The CDR3: CASSMGLQETQYF. As DNA, the CDR3 is TGTGCCAGCAGCATGGGACTTCAAGAGACCCAGTACTTC.

The rearrangement joins TRBV10-3 to TRBJ2-3; TRBD1 matches at 7 bases. V shed 4 bases and J 4 bases; nucleotides not matched to a gene: 2. There are 13 residues in the CDR3. Germline V gene lookup returns CDR1 ENHRY and CDR2 SYGVKD. CDR3 residues: CAISVQGPDTQYF. CDR3 bases: TGTGCCATCAGTGTACAGGGGCCAGATACGCAGTATTTT.

This clone was picked up a small number of times. This chain links TRBV6-1 with TRBJ1-3; 7 nucleotides align to TRBD1. The length of the CDR3 is 16 residues. CDR1 MNHNS and CDR2 SASEGT come from the germline V gene. V shed 0 bases, J shed 11 bases, and the junction held 13 bases outside the gene matches. CDR3 bases: TGTGCCAGCAGTGAAGCGGCCGGGACAGTCCCTATCCCCATATATTTT. Protein: CASSEAAGTVPIPIYF.

The chain employs TRBV4-2 and TRBJ2-1; D perhaps matches TRBD2 (6 bases). V lost 4 bases and J 5 bases, leaving 12 bases between the germline ends. Germline V gives CDR1 LGHNA, CDR2 YNFKEQ. This CDR3 spans 14 amino acids. The CDR3 DNA sequence: TGTGCCAGCAGCCCGACGGAGGGACACAATGAGCAGTTCTTC. As protein: CASSPTEGHNEQFF.

The chain recombines TRBV23-1 with TRBJ1-5; D unresolved. TRBV23-1 is an ORF, with its function uncertain. Trimming removed 3 bases from V and 4 bases from J, with 7 bases in between. There are 13 residues in the CDR3. As DNA, the CDR3 is TGCGCCAGCAGTCATTCAGTAAATCAGCCCCAGCATTTT. Its protein is CASSHSVNQPQHF.

The genes are TRBV7-8 and TRBJ2-2; 13 nucleotides match TRBD2. The CDR3 loop spans 18 amino acids. Trimming removed 6 bases from V and 0 bases from J; junction bases left unmatched: 7. CDR1 is SGHVS and CDR2 is FQNEAQ in the germline V gene. DNA for the CDR3: TGTGCCAGCAGACCCGGGACTAGCGGGACCGCGAACACCGGGGAGCTGTTTTTT. It is translated as CASRPGTSGTANTGELFF.

This clone was counted only a few times. V usage is TRBV2 and J usage is TRBJ1-2; D unresolved. The V gene lost 6 bases and the J gene lost 3 bases, with 17 bases spanning the gap. In germline, CDR1 is SNHLY, CDR2 FYNNEI. This CDR3 spans 15 amino acids. This chain's CDR3 is CASSDYSRQYYGYTF. DNA of the CDR3: TGTGCCAGCAGCGATTACAGCCGGCAGTACTATGGCTACACCTTC.

CDR3: CASQWTGGGNTIYF. The DNA of the CDR3 is TGTGCCAGTCAATGGACAGGGGGTGGAAACACCATATATTTT. The genes are TRBV19 and TRBJ1-3, with 10 bases lining up with TRBD1. The CDR3 sequence is 14 residues long. Germline values: CDR1 LNHDA, CDR2 SQIVND (reference sequence). The trim removed 8 bases at V and 3 bases at J, leaving 4 bases unmatched.

The chain is built from TRBV14 and TRBJ1-1, with no clear D. Germline V lookup: CDR1 SGHDN, CDR2 FVKESK. Trimming removed 4 bases from V and 0 bases from J, with 21 bases in between. This CDR3 is built from 18 residues. The CDR3 DNA is TGTGCCAGCAGCCTTAGAATAACAGCCTCACTAGTGAACACTGAAGCTTTCTTT. Translation gives CASSLRITASLVNTEAFF.

The rearrangement joins TRBV30 to TRBJ1-2; D perhaps matches TRBD1 (5 bases). V gave up 2 bases and J gave up 6 bases, with 10 bases separating them. Per the germline V gene, CDR1 is GTSNPN and CDR2 is SVGIG (reference sequence). The length of the CDR3 is 12 residues. This chain's CDR3 is CAWSSNRNGYTF. The CDR3 DNA reads TGTGCCTGGAGTTCAAACAGGAATGGCTACACCTTC.